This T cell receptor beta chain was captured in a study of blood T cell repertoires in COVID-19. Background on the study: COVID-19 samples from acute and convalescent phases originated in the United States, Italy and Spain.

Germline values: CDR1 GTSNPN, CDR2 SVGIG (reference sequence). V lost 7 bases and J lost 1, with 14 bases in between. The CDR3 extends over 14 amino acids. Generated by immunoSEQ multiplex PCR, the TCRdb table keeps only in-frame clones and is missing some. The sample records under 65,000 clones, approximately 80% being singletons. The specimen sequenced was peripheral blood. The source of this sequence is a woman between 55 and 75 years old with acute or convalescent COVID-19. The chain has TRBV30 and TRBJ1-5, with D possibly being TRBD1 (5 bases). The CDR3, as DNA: TGTGCCTTGAGGTCGGACACGAGCAATCAGCCCCAGCATTTT. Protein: CALRSDTSNQPQHF.